A selection of T cell receptor beta chains follows, all from one sample in a study of T cell clones after liver transplantation. Measured with immunoSEQ multiplex PCR; TCRdb has only the in-frame clones, and not every one. Here the sample spans some 120,000 clones, 90% being singletons. Here the sequenced sample was CD4+ T cells from blood, taken 12 months after liver transplant. The receptor set was obtained from a human patient who received a liver transplant. These T cells may partly come from the graft donor. CDR3s include the opening cysteine and the closing phenylalanine or tryptophan. A D gene is named only where the DNA matches it firmly. Clone size appears in some rows only: once, few, many, or a class for an expanded clone.

clone_size j_call v_call d_call cdr3_aa cdr3_nt
- TRBJ2-3 TRBV19 TRBD1 CASSLTGGLDTQYF TGTGCCAGTAGCCTTACAGGGGGCCTAGATACGCAGTATTTT
- TRBJ2-6 TRBV5-4 - CASSLDGSGANVLTF TGTGCCAGCAGCTTGGACGGGTCTGGGGCCAACGTCCTGACTTTC
- TRBJ1-5 TRBV5-1 TRBD1 CASSPGTAGQPQHF TGCGCCAGCAGCCCAGGGACAGCGGGGCAGCCCCAGCATTTT
- TRBJ1-5 TRBV6-6 - CASSFDRNINQPQHF TGTGCCAGCAGCTTTGACAGAAATATCAATCAGCCCCAGCATTTT
- TRBJ1-2 TRBV7-2 TRBD1 CASSLATGGLGYTF TGTGCCAGCAGCTTAGCTACAGGGGGCCTTGGCTACACCTTC
- TRBJ2-2 TRBV29-1 TRBD2 CSVAGLAGDTGELFF TGCAGCGTCGCTGGACTAGCGGGAGATACCGGGGAGCTGTTTTTT
- TRBJ2-5 TRBV2 - CASSEPPAQETQYF TGTGCCAGCAGTGAACCCCCGGCCCAAGAGACCCAGTACTTC
- TRBJ2-3 TRBV6-5 TRBD1 CATGQGTDTQYF TGTGCCACCGGACAGGGCACAGATACGCAGTATTTT
- TRBJ2-1 TRBV9 TRBD2 CASSVAAGGPGEQFF TGTGCCAGCAGCGTAGCGGCGGGAGGGCCAGGTGAGCAGTTCTTC
- TRBJ2-6 TRBV14 - CASSQVKDNPSGANVLTF TGTGCCAGCAGCCAGGTGAAGGACAACCCCTCTGGGGCCAACGTCCTGACTTTC
- TRBJ2-3 TRBV18 TRBD2 CASSGGLASTDTQYF TGTGCCAGCTCCGGGGGACTAGCTAGCACAGATACGCAGTATTTT
- TRBJ1-1 TRBV10-3 - CAISGGGHSPANTEAFF TGTGCCATCAGTGGGGGCGGCCACAGCCCAGCGAACACTGAAGCTTTCTTT
once TRBJ2-7 TRBV7-2 - CASSIKGGGSEQYF TGTGCCAGCAGCATAAAAGGGGGCGGGAGCGAGCAGTACTTC
- TRBJ2-4 TRBV19 TRBD1 CATVKDRGSKNIQYF TGTGCCACCGTCAAGGACAGGGGTTCCAAAAACATTCAGTACTTC
- TRBJ2-5 TRBV2 TRBD1 CASSGGQGLGETQYF TGTGCCAGCAGTGGAGGACAGGGGTTAGGAGAGACCCAGTACTTC
few TRBJ2-7 TRBV28 - CASSLVSGDEQYF TGTGCCAGCAGTTTAGTGTCAGGGGACGAGCAGTACTTC
- TRBJ2-7 TRBV4-1 TRBD1 CASSQDQTGGFYEQYF TGCGCCAGCAGCCAAGATCAAACAGGGGGCTTCTACGAGCAGTACTTC
once TRBJ2-5 TRBV11-2 - CASSPWGLESRETQYF TGTGCCAGCAGCCCTTGGGGACTCGAGAGCCGAGAGACCCAGTACTTC
- TRBJ2-1 TRBV11-3 TRBD2 CASQREGTYNEQFF TGTGCCAGCCAGAGGGAGGGCACCTACAATGAGCAGTTCTTC
- TRBJ2-2 TRBV5-1 TRBD2 CASGEGAVTGELFF TGCGCCAGCGGGGAGGGCGCGGTCACCGGGGAGCTGTTTTTT
- TRBJ1-2 TRBV27 - CASSLSGQVGGYTF TGTGCCAGCAGTTTATCGGGGCAGGTCGGGGGCTACACCTTC
few TRBJ2-6 TRBV7-3 - CASSQGGTGANVLTF TGTGCCAGCAGCCAAGGAGGGACTGGGGCCAACGTCCTGACTTTC
- TRBJ1-1 TRBV27 - CASSFLVDTEAFF TGTGCCAGCAGTTTCCTCGTGGACACTGAAGCTTTCTTT
- TRBJ1-1 TRBV7-2 - CASNSRRNTEAFF TGTGCCAGCAACAGTAGGAGGAACACTGAAGCTTTCTTT
- TRBJ2-7 TRBV18 - CASSPPQGSESEQYF TGTGCCAGCTCACCTCCTCAGGGTTCAGAGTCCGAGCAGTACTTC
- TRBJ1-3 TRBV19 - CASRRGPDGFSGNTIYF TGTGCCAGTAGACGGGGACCGGACGGATTCTCTGGAAACACCATATATTTT
- TRBJ2-3 TRBV18 TRBD2 CASSPPGLITDTQYF TGTGCCAGCTCGCCACCGGGACTAATAACAGATACGCAGTATTTT
- TRBJ1-1 TRBV5-6 - CASSLGTLNTEAFF TGTGCCAGCAGCTTGGGGACATTGAACACTGAAGCTTTCTTT
- TRBJ2-5 TRBV11-2 - CASSFDPGRETQYF TGTGCCAGCAGCTTCGACCCGGGGCGGGAGACCCAGTACTTC
- TRBJ2-7 TRBV19 - CASSSAYEQYF TGTGCCAGTAGTTCTGCTTACGAGCAGTACTTC
once TRBJ2-1 TRBV7-3 - CASSPRGLGTYNEQFF TGTGCCAGCAGCCCCCGGGGGCTAGGAACCTACAATGAGCAGTTCTTC
- TRBJ2-6 TRBV19 - CASSRGRFSSGANVLTF TGTGCCAGTAGTCGGGGACGCTTTAGCTCTGGGGCCAACGTCCTGACTTTC
- TRBJ2-1 TRBV5-1 TRBD1 CASSAGQGSYDNEQFF TGCGCCAGCAGCGCGGGACAGGGCTCGTATGACAATGAGCAGTTCTTC
- TRBJ2-7 TRBV6-1 - CASSGLYEQYF TGTGCCAGCAGCGGCCTCTACGAGCAGTACTTC
- TRBJ2-3 TRBV2 - CASSDTEGTDTQYF TGTGCCAGCAGTGATACTGAGGGCACAGATACGCAGTATTTT
- TRBJ1-1 TRBV7-9 TRBD1 CASSLAGGDDTEAFF TGTGCCAGCAGCTTAGCAGGGGGCGACGACACTGAAGCTTTCTTT
- TRBJ2-3 TRBV5-6 - CASSLVVATQYF TGTGCCAGCAGCTTGGTAGTTGCTACGCAGTATTTT
once TRBJ2-5 TRBV5-4 TRBD2 CASSSRTSSQETQYF TGTGCCAGCAGCTCTCGGACTAGCAGCCAAGAGACCCAGTACTTC
once TRBJ2-2 TRBV9 TRBD2 CASSDGLVAGELFF TGTGCCAGCAGCGACGGACTAGTTGCAGGGGAGCTGTTTTTT
- TRBJ2-2 TRBV11-2 TRBD2 CASSPGLLITGELFF TGTGCCAGCAGCCCGGGACTATTGATCACCGGGGAGCTGTTTTTT
- TRBJ2-5 TRBV7-9 - CASSLAGQGQETQYF TGTGCCAGCAGCTTAGCTGGGCAGGGCCAAGAGACCCAGTACTTC
- TRBJ1-2 TRBV10-3 TRBD1 CAISDTGTGSGYTF TGTGCCATCAGTGATACCGGGACAGGGTCTGGCTACACCTTC
- TRBJ2-1 TRBV2 TRBD2 CASSESSSGNNYEQFF TGTGCCAGCAGTGAATCTTCTAGCGGGAACAATTATGAGCAGTTCTTC
- TRBJ1-4 TRBV19 TRBD1 CASSIDQGAGRKLFF TGTGCCAGTAGTATAGATCAGGGGGCCGGGCGGAAACTGTTTTTT
- TRBJ2-2 TRBV19 - CASSIVQGGFTGELFF TGTGCCAGTAGTATTGTACAGGGCGGGTTCACCGGGGAGCTGTTTTTT
- TRBJ1-5 TRBV7-9 - CASSSSFGDSNQPQHF TGTGCCAGCAGTTCCTCATTCGGGGACAGCAATCAGCCCCAGCATTTT
- TRBJ2-1 TRBV12-5 - CASGLGWNEQFF TGTGCTAGTGGTTTGGGTTGGAATGAGCAGTTCTTC
- TRBJ2-7 TRBV18 - CASSPPGAYEQYF TGTGCCAGCTCACCACCGGGGGCCTACGAGCAGTACTTC
- TRBJ2-1 TRBV5-1 TRBD2 CASSLVAGGPSGSYNEQFF TGCGCCAGCAGCTTGGTAGCGGGAGGGCCCTCGGGCTCCTACAATGAGCAGTTCTTC
- TRBJ1-5 TRBV4-1 - CASSQGGVGQPQHF TGCGCCAGCAGCCAAGGAGGAGTAGGTCAGCCCCAGCATTTT
- TRBJ2-7 TRBV6-5 TRBD2 CASTSMASGDYEQYF TGTGCCAGCACCTCTATGGCTAGCGGGGACTACGAGCAGTACTTC
- TRBJ2-1 TRBV5-1 - CASSLVPSYNEQFF TGCGCCAGCAGCTTGGTGCCTTCCTACAATGAGCAGTTCTTC
- TRBJ2-7 TRBV28 - CASRGEAWGRTSYEQYF TGTGCCAGCAGGGGGGAGGCGTGGGGGCGGACCTCCTACGAGCAGTACTTC
- TRBJ1-1 TRBV6-6 - CASSYSSQGTGAFF TGTGCCAGCAGTTACTCGAGTCAGGGTACGGGTGCTTTCTTT
- TRBJ2-5 TRBV28 TRBD1 CATRTGVETQYF TGTGCCACTCGGACAGGGGTAGAGACCCAGTACTTC